The next 27 T cell receptor beta chains were all read from a single sample in a study of T cells after yellow fever vaccination. TCRdb re-called the 5' RACE reads through MiXCR, storing one row per CDR3 protein. The table has more than 200,000 distinct CDR3 sequences, approximately 3.6% seen once; the top ten hold under 20%. This specimen was PBMCs, taken 15 days after the yellow fever booster vaccination. The receptors shown here come from a man between 18 and 35 years old who received the YFV17D yellow fever vaccine.

This clonotype was seen at least ten times. This chain uses TRBV15 with TRBJ2-3; D call uncertain. Germline V CDR1 and CDR2: LNHNV, YYDKDF (reference sequence). The V and J ends lost 0 bases and 4 bases respectively, with 11 bases between them. CDR3 length: 15 amino acids. In nucleotides, the CDR3 is TGTGCCACCAGCAGAGAAAATAGGATTTCAGATACGCAGTATTTT. Translated: CATSRENRISDTQYF.

This clonotype was seen ten or more times. V is TRBV10-3 and J is TRBJ1-2, with 7 bases lining up with TRBD1. The CDR3 spans 15 residues. The junction had 2 bases not matched to a gene; V was cut back by 0 bases and J by 1 base. Germline CDR1 reads ENHRY; CDR2 reads SYGVKD. This CDR3 is CAISESGQDNYGYTF. CDR3 in DNA: TGTGCCATCAGTGAGTCCGGACAGGATAACTATGGCTACACCTTC.

The genes are TRBV7-6 and TRBJ2-2; D not certain. V lost 5 bases and J lost 4, with 11 bases in between. This CDR3 is built from 14 residues. Germline V gene sequence: CDR1 SGHVS, CDR2 FNYEAQ. The CDR3 loop is CASSPIGGTGELFF. CDR3 in DNA: TGTGCCAGCAGCCCCATCGGCGGCACCGGGGAGCTGTTTTTT.

This clonotype came up many times. The J gene is TRBJ2-6, the V gene TRBV11-2, with a possible D match to TRBD1 (5 bases). Germline loops: CDR1 SGHAT, CDR2 FQNNGV. Trimming stripped 5 bases from V and 2 bases from J, with 13 bases between. The CDR3 totals 16 residues. DNA of the CDR3: TGTGCCAGCAGCCGGACACGCGATACTGGGGCCAACGTCCTGACTTTC. Translating it yields CASSRTRDTGANVLTF.

This clonotype was seen many times. This chain joins TRBV18 and TRBJ2-2, with D perhaps TRBD1 (6 bases). V lost 5 bases to trimming and J lost 5 bases, with 12 bases between them. Germline V lookup: CDR1 KGHSH, CDR2 LQKENI. The CDR3 has 14 residues. CDR3 nucleotide sequence: TGTGCCAGCTCATGGGACACTCTAACCGGGGAGCTGTTTTTT. Its translation: CASSWDTLTGELFF.

This clonotype was seen at least ten times. The V gene is TRBV30, the J gene TRBJ2-2; 7 nucleotides match TRBD2. J lost 7 bases, V lost 7 bases, and 9 bases had no gene match. The CDR3 is 13 residues long. Germline assignment: CDR1 GTSNPN and CDR2 SVGIG (reference sequence). The CDR3 sequence is CAFLGRVGGELFF. The CDR3 nucleotides read TGTGCCTTTCTGGGGAGGGTCGGCGGGGAGCTGTTTTTT.

This clonotype was seen repeatedly, ten times or more. The chain links TRBV5-1 to TRBJ1-1; D is ambiguous. The germline V gene has CDR1 SGHRS and CDR2 YFSETQ. The CDR3 runs 14 residues. V was shortened by 2 bases and J by 6 bases, with 14 bases between the two germline ends. The CDR3 bases are TGCGCCAGCAGCTTAGGTGGAACACGCGCTGAAGCTTTCTTT. Protein: CASSLGGTRAEAFF. The whole variable domain, filled in from reference TRBV5-1 and TRBJ1-1, reads KAGVTQTPRYLIKTRGQQVTLSCSPISGHRSVSWYQQTPGQGLQFLFEYFSETQRNKGNFPGRFSGRQFSNSRSEMNVSTLELGDSALYLCASSLGGTRAEAFFGQGTRLTVV.

This clonotype was seen many times. CDR3 loop: CASSAGTGPMTQYF. The DNA of the CDR3 is TGTGCCAGCAGCGCCGGGACAGGACCCATGACCCAGTACTTC. The chain has TRBV5-5 and TRBJ2-5; 8 bases agree with TRBD1. The junction had 9 bases not matched to a gene; V was cut back by 4 bases and J by 7 bases. CDR3 length: 14 residues. The germline gives CDR1 SGHKS, CDR2 YYEKEE (reference sequence).

This clonotype was picked up many times. The chain employs TRBV12-3 or TRBV12-4 and TRBJ2-1; 11 nucleotides line up with TRBD1. J lost 5 bases, V lost 5 bases, and 2 bases had no gene match. The CDR3 is 14 residues long. In DNA form, the CDR3 reads TGTGCCAGCAGTGGGGACAGGGGGGACAATGAGCAGTTCTTC. As protein: CASSGDRGDNEQFF.

This clonotype has at least ten counts. The gene calls are TRBV20-1 and TRBJ2-2; 14 positions match TRBD2. J gave up 6 bases and V 0 bases, and 3 bases lay outside the gene matches. Germline loops: CDR1 DFQATT, CDR2 SNEGSKA (reference sequence). This CDR3 contains 16 residues. The CDR3 bases are TGCAGTGCTAGAGATTGGGGACTAGCGGGGGCCGGGGAGCTGTTTTTT. This translates into CSARDWGLAGAGELFF.

At least ten counts were recorded for this clonotype. The rearrangement joins TRBV29-1 to TRBJ2-3; no definite D call. The germline V gene has CDR1 SQVTM and CDR2 ANQGSEA. The CDR3 runs to 17 residues. V lost 0 bases, J lost 2 bases, and 18 bases lay in between. Here the CDR3 DNA reads TGCAGCGTTGAAGATCCCCCGGCAGGTGCCAACACAGATACGCAGTATTTT. The encoded protein is CSVEDPPAGANTDTQYF.

This clonotype was observed at least ten times. The chain recombines TRBV11-2 with TRBJ2-4, with 10 positions matching TRBD1. CDR1 is SGHAT and CDR2 is FQNNGV in the germline V gene. Trimming at V came to 6 bases and at J to 6 bases, leaving 14 bases not matched to a gene. The CDR3 length is 17 residues. The CDR3 DNA reads TGTGCCAGCAGACACAGCATTTTCCGGGACAGGGGAAACATTCAGTACTTC. Translating it yields CASRHSIFRDRGNIQYF.

The table lists this clonotype with many counts. V usage is TRBV5-6 and J usage is TRBJ2-3, with unresolved D. Germline V gene sequence: CDR1 SGHDT, CDR2 YYEEEE. The CDR3 extends over 14 amino acids. Trimming stripped 3 bases from V and 0 bases from J, with 8 bases between. CDR3 DNA: TGTGCCAGCAGCTACGGACGGAGCACAGATACGCAGTATTTT. This sequence encodes CASSYGRSTDTQYF.

This clonotype was picked up many times. The V and J genes are TRBV7-6 and TRBJ2-1, with 11 bases aligning to TRBD2. Looked up from germline, CDR1 is SGHVS and CDR2 is FNYEAQ. There are 16 residues in the CDR3. Trimming removed 2 bases from V and 3 bases from J; junction bases left unmatched: 3. The CDR3 protein is CASSLLSGGGYNEQFF. In nucleotides, the CDR3 is TGTGCCAGCAGCTTACTTAGCGGGGGGGGCTACAATGAGCAGTTCTTC.

The table lists this clonotype with many counts. The CDR3 loop reads CASSPGPKETQYF. As DNA, the CDR3 is TGCGCCAGCAGTCCGGGGCCAAAAGAGACCCAGTACTTC. The V gene is TRBV5-1, the J gene TRBJ2-5; D may be TRBD1 or TRBD2 (5 bases each). Trimming removed 5 bases from V and 3 bases from J, with 11 bases in between. The CDR3 loop spans 13 amino acids. Germline V lookup: CDR1 SGHRS, CDR2 YFSETQ. The full variable domain, completed using reference TRBV5-1 and TRBJ2-5, is KAGVTQTPRYLIKTRGQQVTLSCSPISGHRSVSWYQQTPGQGLQFLFEYFSETQRNKGNFPGRFSGRQFSNSRSEMNVSTLELGDSALYLCASSPGPKETQYFGPGTRLLVL.

Ten or more counts support this clonotype. This chain connects TRBV6-2 or TRBV6-3 to TRBJ2-3; TRBD1 is a possible D gene (5 bases). The CDR3 is 13 amino acids. Trimming took off 8 bases at V and 2 bases at J, with 11 bases between the two ends. Per germline, CDR1 MNHEY and CDR2 SVGEGT. The CDR3 bases are TGTGCCAGCGGAAGGGGTTACACAGATACGCAGTATTTT. Its protein is CASGRGYTDTQYF.

This clonotype was recorded many times. The chain uses TRBV7-2 and TRBJ1-2; perhaps TRBD1 as D (5 bases). This CDR3 has 12 amino acids. Germline-derived CDR1 and CDR2 are SGHTA and FQGNSA. Trimming took off 4 bases at V and 14 bases at J, with 17 bases between the two ends. CDR3 residues: CASSSSDGGRTF. The DNA for the CDR3 is TGTGCCAGCAGCTCTTCGGACGGGGGTAGGACCTTC.

This clonotype appeared many times. This chain uses TRBV27 with TRBJ2-3; D not certain. Trimming removed 8 bases at V and 0 bases at J, with 6 bases between. The CDR3 has 12 amino acids. Germline V gene lookup returns CDR1 MNHEY and CDR2 SMNVEV (reference sequence). The CDR3 nucleotides read TGTGCCAGCTGGGCTAGCACAGATACGCAGTATTTT. Amino acid sequence: CASWASTDTQYF.

This clonotype was seen ten or more times. The chain recombines TRBV20-1 with TRBJ2-5, with a possible D match to TRBD2 (6 bases). This CDR3 has 16 residues. Germline values: CDR1 DFQATT, CDR2 SNEGSKA (reference sequence). Trimming shortened V by 4 bases and J by 5 bases, and 23 bases separated the two germline ends. This chain's CDR3 is CSANRWFGQGGETQYF. The CDR3 DNA reads TGCAGTGCTAATAGGTGGTTCGGGCAGGGAGGCGAGACCCAGTACTTC.

There are many counts of this clonotype. The DNA of the CDR3 is TGTGCCAGCAGCTGGACAGGGGCTTGGAATCAGCCCCAGCATTTT. Translation gives CASSWTGAWNQPQHF. The chain has TRBV6-2 or TRBV6-3 and TRBJ1-5; 9 nucleotides line up with TRBD1. V shed 6 bases, J shed 4 bases, and the junction held 7 bases outside the gene matches. The CDR3 is 15 residues long. The germline CDR1 and CDR2 sequences are MNHEY and SVGEGT.

This clonotype was counted at least ten times. The rearrangement links TRBV12-3 or TRBV12-4 to TRBJ2-3; D might be TRBD1 (6 bases). This CDR3 has 15 amino acids. V was pared by 6 bases and J by 2 bases, with 15 bases between. The CDR3 region has the DNA TGTGCCAGCAGGCCACAAGGGGGTACCACAGATACGCAGTATTTT. It is translated as CASRPQGGTTDTQYF.

This clonotype was found many times. V and J are TRBV5-4 and TRBJ1-5, with D maybe TRBD1 (5 bases). Trimming took 5 bases from V and 3 from J, leaving 12 bases between them. CDR1 SGHNT and CDR2 YYREEE come from the germline V gene (reference sequence). The CDR3 runs 14 residues. The CDR3 coding sequence is TGTGCCAGCAGTGCCGGGACTTACAATCAGCCCCAGCATTTT. This gives the protein CASSAGTYNQPQHF.

The gene calls are TRBV19 and TRBJ2-3; D is possibly TRBD2 (6 bases). The V end lost 7 bases, the J end lost 5 bases, and 16 bases lay between the germline ends. The CDR3 is 14 amino acids. CDR1 and CDR2 from the germline V gene are LNHDA and SQIVND (reference sequence). The CDR3 loop is CASTPIRGGDTQYF. CDR3 nucleotides: TGTGCCAGTACCCCTATACGGGGAGGAGATACGCAGTATTTT.

This clonotype was detected ten times or more. The chain has TRBV20-1 and TRBJ1-5; possible D gene TRBD1, 6 bases. The CDR3 spans 13 residues. Trimming removed 0 bases from V and 6 bases from J, with 9 bases in between. The V gene's germline CDR1 is DFQATT and CDR2 SNEGSKA (reference sequence). CDR3 in DNA: TGCAGTGCTAGAGATCAGGGGCTTCAGCCCCAGCATTTT. Translating it yields CSARDQGLQPQHF.

This clonotype was found many times. The junction does not match germline at one end; this may be a read error. The chain employs TRBV7-9 and TRBJ1-1; possible D gene TRBD1, 5 bases. The CDR3 runs 14 residues. CDR1 and CDR2 from the germline V gene are SEHNR and FQNEAQ (reference sequence). The CDR3, as DNA: TGTGCCAGCAGCTTTCAGGGCGGGAACGCTGAAGCTTTCTTT. It yields the protein CASSFQGGNAEAFF.

This clonotype was seen at least ten times. This sequence joins TRBV15 and TRBJ2-1; D might be TRBD2 (6 bases). Germline assignment: CDR1 LNHNV and CDR2 YYDKDF (reference sequence). Trimming left V 0 bases short and J 4 bases short, with 13 bases between. The CDR3 has 16 residues. The CDR3 bases are TGTGCCACCAGCAGAGAGGCGGGAACGGCATACAATGAGCAGTTCTTC. The encoded protein is CATSREAGTAYNEQFF.

This clonotype was seen repeatedly, ten times or more. The CDR3 bases are TGTGCCACCCAGGGTGCCAAAAACATTCAGTACTTC. Protein product: CATQGAKNIQYF. V gene TRBV24-1 combines with J gene TRBJ2-4, with D possibly being TRBD1 (5 bases). In germline, CDR1 is KGHDR, CDR2 SFDVKD. The CDR3 is 12 amino acids. The V end was cut by 9 bases, the J end by 1 base, with 6 bases between.